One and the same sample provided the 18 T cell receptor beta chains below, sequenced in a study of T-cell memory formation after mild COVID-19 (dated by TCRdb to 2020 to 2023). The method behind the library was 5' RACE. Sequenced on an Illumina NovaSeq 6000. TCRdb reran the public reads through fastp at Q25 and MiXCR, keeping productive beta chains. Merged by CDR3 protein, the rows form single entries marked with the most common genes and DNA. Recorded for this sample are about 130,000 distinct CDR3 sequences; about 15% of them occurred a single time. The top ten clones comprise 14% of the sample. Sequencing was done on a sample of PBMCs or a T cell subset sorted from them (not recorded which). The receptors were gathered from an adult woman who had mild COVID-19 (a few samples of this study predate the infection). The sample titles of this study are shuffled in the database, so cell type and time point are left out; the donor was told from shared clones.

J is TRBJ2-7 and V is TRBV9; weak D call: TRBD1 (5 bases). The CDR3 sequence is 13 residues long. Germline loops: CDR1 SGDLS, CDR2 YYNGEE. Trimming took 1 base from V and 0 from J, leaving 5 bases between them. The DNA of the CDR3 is TGTGCCAGCAGCGTACAGGGCTCCTACGAGCAGTACTTC. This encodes CASSVQGSYEQYF. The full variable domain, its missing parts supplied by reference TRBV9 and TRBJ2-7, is DSGVTQTPKHLITATGQRVTLRCSPRSGDLSVYWYQQSLDQGLQFLIQYYNGEERAKGNILERFSAQQFPDLHSELNLSSLELGDSALYFCASSVQGSYEQYFGPGTRLTVT.

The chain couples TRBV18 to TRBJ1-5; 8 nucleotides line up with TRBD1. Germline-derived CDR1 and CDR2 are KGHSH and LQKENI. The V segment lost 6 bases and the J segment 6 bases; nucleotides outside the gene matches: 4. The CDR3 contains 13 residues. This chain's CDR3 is CASSQGAGQPQHF. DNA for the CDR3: TGTGCCAGCTCCCAGGGGGCGGGTCAGCCCCAGCATTTT.

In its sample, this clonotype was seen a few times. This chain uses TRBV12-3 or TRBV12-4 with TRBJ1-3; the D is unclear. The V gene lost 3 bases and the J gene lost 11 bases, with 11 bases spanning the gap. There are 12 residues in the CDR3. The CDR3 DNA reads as TGTGCCAGCAGTTTCTCCAGTCAGTCCATATATTTT. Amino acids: CASSFSSQSIYF.

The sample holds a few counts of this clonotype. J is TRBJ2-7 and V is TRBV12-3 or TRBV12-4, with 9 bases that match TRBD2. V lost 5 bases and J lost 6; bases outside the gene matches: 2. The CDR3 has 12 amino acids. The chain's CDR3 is CASSGLAFEQYF. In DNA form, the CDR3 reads TGTGCCAGCAGTGGACTAGCGTTCGAGCAGTACTTC.

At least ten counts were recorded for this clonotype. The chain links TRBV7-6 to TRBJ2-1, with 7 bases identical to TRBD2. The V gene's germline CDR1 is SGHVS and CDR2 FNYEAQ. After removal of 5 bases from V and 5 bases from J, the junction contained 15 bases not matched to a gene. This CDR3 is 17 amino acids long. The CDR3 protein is CASSQRVAGVEDNEQFF. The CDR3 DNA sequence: TGTGCCAGCAGCCAACGCGTTGCGGGGGTAGAGGACAATGAGCAGTTCTTC. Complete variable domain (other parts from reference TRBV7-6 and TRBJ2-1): GAGVSQSPRYKVTKRGQDVALRCDPISGHVSLYWYRQALGQGPEFLTYFNYEAQQDKSGLPNDRFSAERPEGSISTLTIQRTEQRDSAMYRCASSQRVAGVEDNEQFFGPGTRLTVL.

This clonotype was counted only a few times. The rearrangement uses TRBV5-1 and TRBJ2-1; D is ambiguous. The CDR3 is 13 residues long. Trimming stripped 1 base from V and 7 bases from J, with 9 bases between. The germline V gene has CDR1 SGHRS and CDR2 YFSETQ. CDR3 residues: CASSLNHANEQFF. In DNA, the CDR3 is TGCGCCAGCAGCTTGAACCATGCGAATGAGCAGTTCTTC.

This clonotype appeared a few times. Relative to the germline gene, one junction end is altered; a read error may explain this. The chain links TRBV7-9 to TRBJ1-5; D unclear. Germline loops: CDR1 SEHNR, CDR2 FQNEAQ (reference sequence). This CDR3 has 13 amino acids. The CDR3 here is CASSLNTNRPQHF. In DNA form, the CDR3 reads TGTGCCAGCAGCCTGAACACCAATCGGCCCCAGCATTTT.

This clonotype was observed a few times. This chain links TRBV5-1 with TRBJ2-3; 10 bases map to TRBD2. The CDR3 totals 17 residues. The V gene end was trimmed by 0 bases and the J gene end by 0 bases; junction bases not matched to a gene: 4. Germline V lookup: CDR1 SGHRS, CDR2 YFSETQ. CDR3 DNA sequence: TGCGCCAGCAGCTTGGTCCCGACTAGCGGGAGCACAGATACGCAGTATTTT. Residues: CASSLVPTSGSTDTQYF.

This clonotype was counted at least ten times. The CDR3 spells CAISAGTSGPYEQYF. CDR3 nucleotide sequence: TGTGCCATCAGTGCGGGGACTAGCGGACCCTACGAGCAGTACTTC. This chain uses TRBV10-3 with TRBJ2-7, with 11 bases fitting TRBD2. Germline assignment: CDR1 ENHRY and CDR2 SYGVKD. Trimming at V came to 4 bases and at J to 2 bases, leaving 4 bases not matched to a gene. There are 15 residues in the CDR3.

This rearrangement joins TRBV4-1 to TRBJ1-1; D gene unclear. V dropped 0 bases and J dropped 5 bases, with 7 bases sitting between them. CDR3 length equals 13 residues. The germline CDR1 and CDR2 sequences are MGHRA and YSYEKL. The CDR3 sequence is CASSQELRTEAFF. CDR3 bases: TGCGCCAGCAGCCAAGAATTGAGGACTGAAGCTTTCTTT.

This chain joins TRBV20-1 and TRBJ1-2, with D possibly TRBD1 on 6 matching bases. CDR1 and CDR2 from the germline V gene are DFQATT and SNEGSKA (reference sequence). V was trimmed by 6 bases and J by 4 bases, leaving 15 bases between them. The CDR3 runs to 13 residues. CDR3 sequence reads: CSAASDRFYGYTF. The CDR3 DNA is TGCAGTGCAGCCTCCGACAGGTTCTATGGCTACACCTTC.

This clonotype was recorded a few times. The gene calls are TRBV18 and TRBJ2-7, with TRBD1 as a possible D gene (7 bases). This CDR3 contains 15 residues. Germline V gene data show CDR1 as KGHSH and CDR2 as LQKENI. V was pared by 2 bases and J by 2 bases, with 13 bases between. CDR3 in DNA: TGTGCCAGCTCACCAGCGGGACAGCTTACCTACGAGCAGTACTTC. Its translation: CASSPAGQLTYEQYF.

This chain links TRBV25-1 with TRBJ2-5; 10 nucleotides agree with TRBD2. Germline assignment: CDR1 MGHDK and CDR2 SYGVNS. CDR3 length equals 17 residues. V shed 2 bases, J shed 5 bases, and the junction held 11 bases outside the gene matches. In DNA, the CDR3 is TGTGCCAGCAGTGAACACTCTAGCGGGGGTAGGCCGGAGACCCAGTACTTC. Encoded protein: CASSEHSSGGRPETQYF.

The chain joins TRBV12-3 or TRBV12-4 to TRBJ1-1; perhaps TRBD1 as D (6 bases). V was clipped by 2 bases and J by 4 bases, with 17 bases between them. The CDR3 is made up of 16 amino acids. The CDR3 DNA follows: TGTGCCAGCAGTTTATGGGGGGCCCCTGGTGTCACTGAAGCTTTCTTT. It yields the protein CASSLWGAPGVTEAFF.

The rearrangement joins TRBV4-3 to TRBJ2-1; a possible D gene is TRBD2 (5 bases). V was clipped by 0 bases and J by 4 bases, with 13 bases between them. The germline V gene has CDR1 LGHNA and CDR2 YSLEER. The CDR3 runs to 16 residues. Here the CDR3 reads CASSQDMASRYNEQFF. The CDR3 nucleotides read TGCGCCAGCAGCCAAGATATGGCTAGCAGATACAATGAGCAGTTCTTC.

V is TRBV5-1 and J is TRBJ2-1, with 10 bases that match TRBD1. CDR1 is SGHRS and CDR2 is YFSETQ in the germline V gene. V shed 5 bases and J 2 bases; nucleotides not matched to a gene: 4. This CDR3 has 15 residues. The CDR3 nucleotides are TGCGCCAGCAGTTACGGACAGGGGGCCTACAATGAGCAGTTCTTC. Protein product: CASSYGQGAYNEQFF.

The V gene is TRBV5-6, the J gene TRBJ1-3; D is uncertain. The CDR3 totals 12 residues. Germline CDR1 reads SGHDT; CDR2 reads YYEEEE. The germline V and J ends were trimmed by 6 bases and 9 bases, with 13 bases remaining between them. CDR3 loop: CASTFAGGTIYF. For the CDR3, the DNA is TGTGCCAGCACGTTCGCCGGTGGCACCATATATTTT.

The CDR3, as DNA: TGTGCCAGCAGTGAACGGCAGGTGAACACCGGGGAGCTGTTTTTT. It codes for CASSERQVNTGELFF. The rearrangement uses TRBV6-1 and TRBJ2-2; D gene unclear. Germline CDR1 MNHNS, CDR2 SASEGT. The CDR3 length is 15 residues. V was trimmed by 2 bases and J by 1 base, leaving 8 bases between them.